The 17 T cell receptor beta chains below all came from one sample that was sequenced in a study of blood T cell repertoires in COVID-19. TCRdb's copy holds only in-frame clones and misses some; the assay was immunoSEQ multiplex PCR. The data show fewer than 45,000 clones, about 74% seen once. The material sequenced was peripheral blood. Every receptor here comes from a man aged 65-85 years with COVID-19, enrolled during active disease.

The V gene is TRBV19, the J gene TRBJ2-2; the D gene is possibly TRBD2 (6 bases). V shed 10 bases and J shed 5 bases, with 17 bases lying between them. This CDR3 spans 14 amino acids. Germline assignment: CDR1 LNHDA and CDR2 SQIVND (reference sequence). CDR3 nucleotides: TGTGCCACATCCTTAGGTGCGGGGACCGGGGAGCTGTTTTTT. It is translated as CATSLGAGTGELFF.

The chain recombines TRBV18 with TRBJ2-7; D may be TRBD2 (6 bases). The V gene's germline CDR1 is KGHSH and CDR2 LQKENI. This CDR3 has 15 residues. Trimming removed 2 bases from V and 3 bases from J, with 14 bases in between. The CDR3 loop reads CASSPGLAAGYEQYF. CDR3 bases: TGTGCCAGCTCACCAGGGCTGGCAGCGGGCTACGAGCAGTACTTC.

This clone turned up a few times. The chain's CDR3 is CASSYGQTRGQETQYF. The DNA of the CDR3 is TGTGCCAGCAGTTACGGCCAGACCCGAGGCCAAGAGACCCAGTACTTC. This sequence joins TRBV6-6 and TRBJ2-5, with D uncertain. Germline CDR1 reads MNHNY; CDR2 reads SVGAGI (reference sequence). This CDR3 contains 16 residues. The V and J ends lost 2 bases and 1 base respectively, with 14 bases between them.

The chain is built from TRBV7-9 and TRBJ1-1, with TRBD1 identical over 9 bases. V trimming: 3 bases; J trimming: 5 bases; junction bases outside the gene matches: 10. The CDR3 runs to 16 residues. Germline values: CDR1 SEHNR, CDR2 FQNEAQ (reference sequence). The CDR3 region has the DNA TGTGCCAGCAGCTTCGGGGACAGGGCGTTTGGTACTGAAGCTTTCTTT. This gives the protein CASSFGDRAFGTEAFF.

At least ten counts were recorded for this clone. The rearrangement links TRBV9 to TRBJ1-1; D call uncertain. Trimming removed 0 bases at V and 3 bases at J, with 12 bases between. CDR1 SGDLS and CDR2 YYNGEE come from the germline V gene. This CDR3 comprises 15 residues. Here the CDR3 reads CASSVGGIMDTEAFF. In DNA form, the CDR3 reads TGTGCCAGCAGCGTAGGAGGGATAATGGACACTGAAGCTTTCTTT.

A single count supports this clone. This chain connects TRBV15 to TRBJ2-5; D is unresolved. This CDR3 has 14 amino acids. The V end was cut by 1 base, the J end by 2 bases, with 8 bases between. CDR1 LNHNV and CDR2 YYDKDF come from the germline V gene (reference sequence). This CDR3 is CATSRGSNQETQYF. CDR3 bases: TGTGCCACCAGCAGAGGCTCTAATCAAGAGACCCAGTACTTC.

V usage is TRBV24-1 and J usage is TRBJ1-2; no reliable D call. CDR3 length: 12 amino acids. V lost 5 bases to trimming and J lost 8 bases, with 11 bases between them. CDR1 and CDR2 (germline): KGHDR, SFDVKD. The CDR3 sequence: CATSGPVEGYTF. CDR3 nucleotide sequence: TGTGCCACCAGTGGGCCAGTGGAGGGCTACACCTTC.

The V and J genes are TRBV19 and TRBJ2-7; 9 positions agree with TRBD2. V was pared by 4 bases and J by 3 bases, with 4 bases of the junction left unmatched. Germline CDR1 and CDR2: LNHDA and SQIVND (reference sequence). This CDR3 comprises 14 residues. The CDR3 reads CASSNLAGNYEQYF. CDR3 DNA sequence: TGTGCCAGTAGTAACCTAGCGGGAAACTACGAGCAGTACTTC.

This chain uses TRBV7-9 with TRBJ2-7; possible D gene TRBD1, 6 bases. The germline gives CDR1 SEHNR, CDR2 FQNEAQ (reference sequence). The length of the CDR3 is 12 residues. Trimming removed 6 bases at V and 3 bases at J, with 9 bases between. The CDR3 bases are TGTGCCAGCAGGATAGGGGGCTACGAGCAGTACTTC. This encodes CASRIGGYEQYF.

The chain uses TRBV18 and TRBJ2-5; D is possibly TRBD1 (7 bases). The DNA end is a closer match to TRBJ2-7, so the J assignment may be wrong. CDR3 length equals 16 residues. Germline V lookup: CDR1 KGHSH, CDR2 LQKENI. The CDR3 DNA is TGTGCCAGCTCACCGTGGTCAGGGGGGAGCTCCTACGAGCAGTACTTC. Protein: CASSPWSGGSSYEQYF.

The rearrangement joins TRBV12-3 or TRBV12-4 to TRBJ2-1; D not certain. The CDR3 has 13 amino acids. V was clipped by 1 base and J by 7 bases, with 8 bases between them. The chain's CDR3 is CASSLGRRNEQFF. CDR3 in DNA: TGTGCCAGCAGTTTAGGTAGGAGAAATGAGCAGTTCTTC.

This clone was observed a few times. V usage is TRBV5-1 and J usage is TRBJ1-5; tentative D call: TRBD1 (6 bases). The CDR3 contains 17 residues. In germline, CDR1 is SGHRS, CDR2 YFSETQ. Trimming left V 4 bases short and J 2 bases short, with 19 bases between. The DNA of the CDR3 is TGCGCCAGCAGCCCAGGACCCGTCCCAGGGGGCAATCAGCCCCAGCATTTT. Protein product: CASSPGPVPGGNQPQHF.

This chain uses TRBV28 with TRBJ1-2; TRBD1 might be the D (6 bases). The germline V gene encodes CDR1 MDHEN and CDR2 SYDVKM. Between the trimmed V and J ends, which lost 3 bases and 2 bases, there was a span of 13 bases. The CDR3 spans 15 residues. CDR3 region: CASSFAGATNYGYTF. DNA of the CDR3: TGTGCCAGCAGTTTTGCAGGGGCGACCAACTATGGCTACACCTTC.

The chain couples TRBV11-2 to TRBJ2-1; weak D call: TRBD2 (5 bases). This CDR3 comprises 14 residues. V lost 5 bases and J 0 bases, leaving 8 bases between the germline ends. Germline V CDR1 and CDR2: SGHAT, FQNNGV. The CDR3, as DNA: TGTGCCAGCAGCGAGAGGGTCTCCTACAATGAGCAGTTCTTC. It yields the protein CASSERVSYNEQFF.

This CDR3 is CASSELGHTDTQYF. In DNA, the CDR3 is TGTGCCAGCAGTGAATTAGGACACACAGATACGCAGTATTTT. This chain joins TRBV25-1 and TRBJ2-3, with D possibly TRBD1 on 5 matching bases. The CDR3 has 14 amino acids. Germline V CDR1 and CDR2: MGHDK, SYGVNS. Trimming pared 1 base from V and 2 bases from J, leaving 7 bases between.

This sequence joins TRBV11-2 and TRBJ2-1; 9 bases map to TRBD1. Trimming cost V 5 bases and J 7 bases; bases outside gene matches: 9. CDR3 length: 15 amino acids. Germline V lookup: CDR1 SGHAT, CDR2 FQNNGV. CDR3 in DNA: TGTGCCAGCAGCGGACAGGGGAGCGGTTGGAATGAGCAGTTCTTC. The encoded protein is CASSGQGSGWNEQFF.

The chain couples TRBV7-9 to TRBJ1-6; TRBD1 agrees at 7 bases. Germline V gene data show CDR1 as SEHNR and CDR2 as FQNEAQ (reference sequence). V shed 3 bases and J 6 bases; nucleotides not matched to a gene: 2. This CDR3 comprises 14 residues. The CDR3 region is CASSFRDSNSPLHF. The CDR3 DNA reads TGTGCCAGCAGCTTCCGGGACAGTAATTCACCCCTCCACTTT.